The clone carrying this TCR beta chain has only one observation. This may stem from a read error, because a much larger clone lies one nucleotide away. Each donor was a Caucasian adult residing in Nashville, Tennessee. An assay was performed, and its level was deep. The unsorted PBMC replicate PCRs were performed with about 280 ng DNA, 32,000 or so T cell genomes. Clones were sequenced by immunoSEQ multiplex PCR, and TCRdb holds only the in-frame ones, with some missing. Of about 460,000 clones in the sample, approximately 71% were seen once. This entry belongs to a study of shared clonotypes between healthy human individuals. Trimming took 7 bases from V and 6 from J; bases not matched to a gene: 10. CDR1 MRHNA and CDR2 SNTAGT come from the germline V gene. This CDR3 comprises 15 residues.

Source material: PBMCs. This chain uses TRBV6-4 with TRBJ2-7, with 12 bases identical to TRBD2. This receptor was identified in a woman aged 40 to 50 in good health. Some clones in this sample may be carry-over from other donors' samples. CDR3 in amino acids: CASKAWASGRGEQYF. CDR3 in DNA: TGTGCCAGCAAGGCTTGGGCTAGCGGGAGGGGCGAGCAGTACTTC.